The 5 T cell receptor beta chains in this list originate from one sample, sequenced in a study of technical replicates of blood from a handful of donors. Sequencing was performed with immunoSEQ multiplex PCR; in TCRdb, only in-frame clones are kept and a portion is missing. The repertoire holds some 80,000 clones, with 96% as singletons. Sequencing was carried out using T cells isolated from PBMCs. All receptors derive from a human donor in good health.

The chain recombines TRBV7-3 with TRBJ2-1; no clear D gene. CDR3 size: 12 residues. V was trimmed by 3 bases and J by 2 bases, leaving 2 bases between them. The V gene's germline CDR1 is SGHTA and CDR2 FQGTGA. The CDR3 protein is CASSFTYNEQFF. The CDR3 DNA follows: TGTGCCAGCAGCTTCACCTACAATGAGCAGTTCTTC.

The chain employs TRBV30 and TRBJ1-2; 8 bases fit TRBD1. The CDR3 is 12 amino acids. The ends lost 6 bases at V and 4 bases at J; junction bases unmatched: 4. Germline assignment: CDR1 GTSNPN and CDR2 SVGIG (reference sequence). The CDR3 is CACKDRVYGYTF. The CDR3 nucleotides read TGTGCCTGCAAGGACAGGGTCTATGGCTACACCTTC.

The V and J genes are TRBV28 and TRBJ1-2; 7 nucleotides match TRBD1. The J segment lost 4 bases and the V segment lost 6 bases, leaving 8 bases of the junction unmatched. The CDR3 spans 14 residues. Germline V gives CDR1 MDHEN, CDR2 SYDVKM. In DNA form, the CDR3 reads TGTGCCAGCAGCCGTGACAGGGTGAGCTATGGCTACACCTTC. Encoded protein: CASSRDRVSYGYTF.

The CDR3 region is CASSSARFYEQYF. CDR3 nucleotides: TGTGCCAGCAGCTCCGCTAGGTTCTACGAGCAGTACTTC. J is TRBJ2-7 and V is TRBV11-2; D remains ambiguous. This CDR3 has 13 amino acids. V gave up 4 bases and J gave up 3 bases, with 10 bases separating them. Germline V gives CDR1 SGHAT, CDR2 FQNNGV. Based on the CDR3 plus reference TRBV11-2 and TRBJ2-7, the full variable domain is EAGVAQSPRYKIIEKRQSVAFWCNPISGHATLYWYQQILGQGPKLLIQFQNNGVVDDSQLPKDRFSAERLKGVDSTLKIQPAKLEDSAVYLCASSSARFYEQYFGPGTRLTVT.

This clone was observed once. The chain carries TRBV10-3 and TRBJ2-7; possibly TRBD2 for D (5 bases). In germline, CDR1 is ENHRY, CDR2 SYGVKD. V shed 4 bases and J shed 6 bases, with 7 bases lying between them. The CDR3 totals 11 residues. CDR3 in amino acids: CAISGLSEQYF. CDR3 sequence (DNA): TGTGCCATCAGTGGACTATCCGAGCAGTACTTC.